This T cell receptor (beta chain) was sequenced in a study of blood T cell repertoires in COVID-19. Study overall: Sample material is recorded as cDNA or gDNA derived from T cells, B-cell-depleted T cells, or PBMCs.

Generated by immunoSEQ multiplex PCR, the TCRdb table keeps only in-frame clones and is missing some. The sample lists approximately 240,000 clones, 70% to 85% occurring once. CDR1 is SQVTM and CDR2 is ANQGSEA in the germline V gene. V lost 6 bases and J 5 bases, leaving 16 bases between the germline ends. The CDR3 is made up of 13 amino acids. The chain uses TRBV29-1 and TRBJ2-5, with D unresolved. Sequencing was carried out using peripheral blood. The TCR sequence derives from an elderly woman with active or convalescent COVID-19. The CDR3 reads CSVQRRTRETQYF. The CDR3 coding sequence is TGCAGCGTCCAACGTAGAACCAGGGAGACCCAGTACTTC.